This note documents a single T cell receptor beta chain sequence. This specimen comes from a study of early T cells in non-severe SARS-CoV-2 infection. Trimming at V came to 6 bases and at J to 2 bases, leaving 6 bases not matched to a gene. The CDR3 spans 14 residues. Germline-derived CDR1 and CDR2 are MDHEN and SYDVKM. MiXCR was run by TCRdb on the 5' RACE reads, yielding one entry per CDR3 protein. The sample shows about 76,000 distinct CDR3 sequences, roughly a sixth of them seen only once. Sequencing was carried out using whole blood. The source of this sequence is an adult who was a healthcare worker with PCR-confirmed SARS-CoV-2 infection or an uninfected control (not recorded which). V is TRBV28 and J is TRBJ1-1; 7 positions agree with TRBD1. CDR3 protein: CASSLTGYNTEAFF. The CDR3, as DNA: TGTGCCAGCAGCCTGACAGGGTATAACACTGAAGCTTTCTTT.